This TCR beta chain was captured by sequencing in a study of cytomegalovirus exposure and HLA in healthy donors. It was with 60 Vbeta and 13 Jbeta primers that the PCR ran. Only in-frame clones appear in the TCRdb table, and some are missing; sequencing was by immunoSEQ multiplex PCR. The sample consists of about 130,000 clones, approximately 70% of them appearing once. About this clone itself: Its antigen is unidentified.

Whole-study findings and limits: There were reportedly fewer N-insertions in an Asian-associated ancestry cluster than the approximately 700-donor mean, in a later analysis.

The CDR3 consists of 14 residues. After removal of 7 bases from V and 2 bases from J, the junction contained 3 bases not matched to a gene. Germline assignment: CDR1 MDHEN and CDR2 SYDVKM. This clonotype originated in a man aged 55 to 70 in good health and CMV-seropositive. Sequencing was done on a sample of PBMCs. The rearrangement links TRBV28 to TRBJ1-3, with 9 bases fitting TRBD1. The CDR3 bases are TGTGCCAGCAACGGACAGGGGACTGGAAACACCATATATTTT. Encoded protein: CASNGQGTGNTIYF.